These T cell receptor beta chains were read from a single sample in a study of T cell changes during pregnancy in multiple sclerosis. Clones were sequenced by immunoSEQ multiplex PCR, and TCRdb holds only the in-frame ones, with some missing. Here the sample spans tens of thousands of clones, 90% to 95% being singletons. The sample here was CD4+ T cells from peripheral blood mononuclear cells, taken in the second trimester of pregnancy. The receptors derive from a female donor with multiple sclerosis, enrolled in a pregnancy study. Both conserved end residues are part of each CDR3. A D gene is named only where the DNA matches it firmly. Rows give clone size only sometimes, using once, few, many, or a class for an expanded clone.

d_call	v_call	clone_size	j_call	cdr3_nt	cdr3_aa
NA	TRBV6-5	NA	TRBJ2-4	TGTGCCAGCAGTTACAGGGAAGGACAGAAGTACTTC	CASSYREGQKYF
NA	TRBV7-9	NA	TRBJ2-3	TGTGCCAGCAGCTTAGGCGGGGGCGTCACAGATACGCAGTATTTT	CASSLGGGVTDTQYF
TRBD1	TRBV7-2	NA	TRBJ1-5	TGTGCCAGCAGCTTCGACAGGGGGGGCAATCAGCCCCAGCATTTT	CASSFDRGGNQPQHF
TRBD1	TRBV2	NA	TRBJ2-4	TGTGCCAGCATGCGGCGTCGAAACGAACAGGGGGCGGGCAAAAACATTCAGTACTTC	CASMRRRNEQGAGKNIQYF
NA	TRBV6-5	NA	TRBJ2-5	TGTGCCAGCAGGGGGACTCCGATCCAAGAGACCCAGTACTTC	CASRGTPIQETQYF
TRBD2	TRBV5-1	NA	TRBJ2-7	TGCGCCAGCACTAGCGGGGGGCGTTTTTCATCCGGCGAGCAGTACTTC	CASTSGGRFSSGEQYF
NA	TRBV10-3	NA	TRBJ2-1	TGTGCCATCAGTGAGGGGTATGGGGGGATTTACAATGAGCAGTTCTTC	CAISEGYGGIYNEQFF
NA	TRBV6-4	NA	TRBJ2-3	TGTGCCAGCAGTGACTCGGCCACAGATACGCAGTATTTT	CASSDSATDTQYF
NA	TRBV6-5	NA	TRBJ1-3	TGTGCCAGCAGTTACTCTTACAGCTCTGGAAACACCATATATTTT	CASSYSYSSGNTIYF
NA	TRBV19	NA	TRBJ1-5	TGTGCCAGTAGTTACGTGGTTCAGGGGAATCAGCCCCAGCATTTT	CASSYVVQGNQPQHF
NA	TRBV7-9	NA	TRBJ2-3	TGTGCCAGCAGCTTAGACAGGGAGGGCGATACGCAGTATTTT	CASSLDREGDTQYF
TRBD1	TRBV7-3	once	TRBJ1-6	TGTGCCAGCAGCCTGGGACAGAGCTCCTATAATTCACCCCTCCACTTT	CASSLGQSSYNSPLHF
NA	TRBV18	NA	TRBJ1-5	TGTGCCAGCTCACCGCAGGGGAACAATCAGCCCCAGCATTTT	CASSPQGNNQPQHF
NA	TRBV10-3	NA	TRBJ2-5	TGTGCCATCAGTGAAGGGTCGGGCAGGGCGGCGGAGACCCAGTACTTC	CAISEGSGRAAETQYF
TRBD1	TRBV7-9	NA	TRBJ1-2	TGTGCCAGCAGCCCGGGACAGTTCTATGGCTACACCTTC	CASSPGQFYGYTF
TRBD1	TRBV6-5	NA	TRBJ1-2	TGTGCCAGCAGTTTCGCAGGGGGACCTAACTATGGCTACACCTTC	CASSFAGGPNYGYTF
TRBD1	TRBV11-2	NA	TRBJ2-2	TGTGCCAGCAGCTCGGGACAGAGGACCGGCGGGGAGCTGTTTTTT	CASSSGQRTGGELFF
TRBD2	TRBV7-9	NA	TRBJ2-5	TGTGCCAGCAGCTTCCATCGGCTACTAGCGGGCGGCGAGACCCAGTACTTC	CASSFHRLLAGGETQYF
NA	TRBV10-3	NA	TRBJ1-2	TGTGCCATCAGTGGGGGGCTGAGACATAGTAACTATGGCTACACCTTC	CAISGGLRHSNYGYTF
TRBD1	TRBV5-5	NA	TRBJ1-2	TGTGCCAGCAGCTTGTACGGACAGGGGAGCTATGGCTACACCTTC	CASSLYGQGSYGYTF
NA	TRBV5-4	NA	TRBJ1-1	TGTGCCAGCAGCTTGGCGGGGACTGATGCTTTCTTT	CASSLAGTDAFF
TRBD2	TRBV5-4	NA	TRBJ2-5	TGTGCCAGCAGCTTGGCCGGGGTAGCGGGCCAAGAGACCCAGTACTTC	CASSLAGVAGQETQYF
NA	TRBV6-5	NA	TRBJ1-1	TGTGCCAGCGGGGGTGGACGCAGGGGTTCCGCTTTCTTT	CASGGGRRGSAFF
NA	TRBV15	once	TRBJ1-5	TGTGCCACCAGCAGAGTTAGTACAGATAGCAATCAGCCCCAGCATTTT	CATSRVSTDSNQPQHF
NA	TRBV19	NA	TRBJ2-3	TGTGCCAGTAGTATTACAGGGCTGGGAGATACGCAGTATTTT	CASSITGLGDTQYF
TRBD1	TRBV6-1	NA	TRBJ2-1	TGTGCCAGCAGTGAACTGCGACAGGGCAATGAGCAGTTCTTC	CASSELRQGNEQFF
TRBD1	TRBV6-1	NA	TRBJ1-6	TGTGCCAGCAGTAAAGGGCTCGGACAGGGGGCGGATTCACCCCTCCACTTT	CASSKGLGQGADSPLHF
NA	TRBV10-3	NA	TRBJ2-6	TGTGCCACCCTTCGAGGGGGAGGGACGCCCGGCTCTGGGGCCAACGTCCTGACTTTC	CATLRGGGTPGSGANVLTF
NA	TRBV2	NA	TRBJ2-7	TGTGCCAGCAGTGCGAACAGACCAACCTACGAGCAGTACTTC	CASSANRPTYEQYF
NA	TRBV6-5	few	TRBJ1-1	TGTGCCAGCAGTTCCCTGAGAGGGAACACTGAAGCTTTCTTT	CASSSLRGNTEAFF
TRBD2	TRBV6-5	once	TRBJ2-5	TGTGCCAGCAGTTACTCGGCCGGGGGGGAGACCCAGTACTTC	CASSYSAGGETQYF
TRBD1	TRBV28	NA	TRBJ1-4	TGTGCCAGCAGCTCTACTGACAGGGGGGGGGAAAAACTGTTTTTT	CASSSTDRGGEKLFF
NA	TRBV7-3	NA	TRBJ1-2	TGTGCCAGCAGCCAGACAGGATCTAACTATGGCTACACCTTC	CASSQTGSNYGYTF
NA	TRBV18	NA	TRBJ2-7	TGTGCCAGCTCACCACCGAATAGCTACGAGCAGTACTTC	CASSPPNSYEQYF
NA	TRBV5-1	NA	TRBJ1-4	TGCGCCAGCAGCCCGGGAGGCGGAACTAATGAAAAACTGTTTTTT	CASSPGGGTNEKLFF
TRBD1	TRBV29-1	NA	TRBJ2-2	TGCAGGCCCATGGGACAGCTGAACACCGGGGAGCTGTTTTTT	CRPMGQLNTGELFF
NA	TRBV5-1	once	TRBJ2-6	TGCGCCAGCAGCTTGACGAGAGGGCCTGGGGCCAACGTCCTGACTTTC	CASSLTRGPGANVLTF
TRBD2	TRBV6-4	NA	TRBJ2-3	TGTGCCAGCAGCTTCGGGGGGGCGGGCACAGATACGCAGTATTTT	CASSFGGAGTDTQYF
NA	TRBV2	once	TRBJ1-2	TGTGCCAGCAGTCCAGGGGCCTATGGCTACACCTTC	CASSPGAYGYTF
NA	TRBV10-3	NA	TRBJ2-5	TGTGCCACCTCCGGGACAAATCAAGAGACCCAGTACTTC	CATSGTNQETQYF
NA	TRBV6-1	NA	TRBJ1-3	TGTGCCAGCGGCCAGAACTCTGGAAACACCATATATTTT	CASGQNSGNTIYF
TRBD1	TRBV30	NA	TRBJ1-3	TGTGCCTGGAGTTCGCCAGGACAGGCTGCTGGAAACACCATATATTTT	CAWSSPGQAAGNTIYF
NA	TRBV5-8	NA	TRBJ2-7	TGTGCCAGCAGCTTGGGACAATTCTCCTACGAGCAGTACTTC	CASSLGQFSYEQYF
NA	TRBV6-5	NA	TRBJ1-1	TGTGCCAGCAGCGTTCCAGGGGCAGGGGTCACTGAAGCTTTCTTT	CASSVPGAGVTEAFF
TRBD1	TRBV18	NA	TRBJ1-6	TGTGCCAGCTCACCAGACAGGGGGGCACCCCTCCACTTT	CASSPDRGAPLHF
NA	TRBV7-2	NA	TRBJ2-5	TGTGCCAGCAGCCCCAGCGCGGGGGCGGAGACCCAGTACTTC	CASSPSAGAETQYF
NA	TRBV7-2	NA	TRBJ1-1	TGTGCCAGCAGCTTAACTCACAGGGTGGGTCCTGAAGCTTTCTTT	CASSLTHRVGPEAFF
NA	TRBV7-3	NA	TRBJ2-3	TGTGCCAGCAGCTTAACGAGAGACAGGAAAGATACGCAGTATTTT	CASSLTRDRKDTQYF
NA	TRBV4-1	NA	TRBJ1-3	TGCGCCAGCAGCCAAGTGGCCGCGGGTAGATCTGGAAACACCATATATTTT	CASSQVAAGRSGNTIYF
NA	TRBV19	NA	TRBJ2-7	TGTGCCAGTAGTAGGGGTGGAGAGCGGTACGAGCAGTACTTC	CASSRGGERYEQYF
NA	TRBV5-1	once	TRBJ2-5	TGCGCCAGCAGCGCAACCGGACTGCAAGAGACCCAGTACTTC	CASSATGLQETQYF
TRBD2	TRBV11-3	NA	TRBJ2-1	TGTGCCAGCAGCCGACTAGCGGGGGGAGGCGATGAGCAGTTCTTC	CASSRLAGGGDEQFF
NA	TRBV6-1	NA	TRBJ1-6	TGTGCCAGCAGCCTGTCCCGGGATTCACCCCTCCACTTT	CASSLSRDSPLHF
NA	TRBV18	NA	TRBJ1-6	TGTGCCAGCTCACCTTACCAGGCAGACTCCTATAATTCACCCCTCCACTTT	CASSPYQADSYNSPLHF